This TCR beta chain was identified during a study of graft-versus-host responses after intestinal transplantation. Study context: Transplant types were multivisceral, liver-intestinal, or isolated intestinal. All recipients got anti-thymocyte globulin induction, then tacrolimus and steroids for 2 to 4 years.

Measured with immunoSEQ multiplex PCR; TCRdb has only the in-frame clones, and not every one. Seen here are nearly 9,000 clones, under 35% observed once, and the top ten hold more than 4%. The V gene's germline CDR1 is MNHEY and CDR2 SMNVEV (reference sequence). With 5 bases clipped from V and 0 bases from J, the junction kept 7 bases outside the gene matches. The CDR3 is made up of 16 amino acids. This clone was detected once. Responders (about 200,000, CFSE-labeled) met about 200,000 stimulators that were irradiated and violet-dye-labeled. Sequenced material: alloreactive CD8+ T cells from a mixed lymphocyte reaction culture, taken before transplantation. The sample's subset: CFSE-low proliferating T cells sorted from approximately 6-day pre-transplant mixed lymphocyte reaction (GvH or HvG direction). The sequence was obtained from a human patient who was an organ donor for intestinal transplantation. This rearrangement joins TRBV27 to TRBJ1-3, with 7 bases that match TRBD1. CDR3 nucleotide sequence: TGTGCCAGCAGTCCCGGACAGGCTGGCTCTGGAAACACCATATATTTT. Its translation: CASSPGQAGSGNTIYF.